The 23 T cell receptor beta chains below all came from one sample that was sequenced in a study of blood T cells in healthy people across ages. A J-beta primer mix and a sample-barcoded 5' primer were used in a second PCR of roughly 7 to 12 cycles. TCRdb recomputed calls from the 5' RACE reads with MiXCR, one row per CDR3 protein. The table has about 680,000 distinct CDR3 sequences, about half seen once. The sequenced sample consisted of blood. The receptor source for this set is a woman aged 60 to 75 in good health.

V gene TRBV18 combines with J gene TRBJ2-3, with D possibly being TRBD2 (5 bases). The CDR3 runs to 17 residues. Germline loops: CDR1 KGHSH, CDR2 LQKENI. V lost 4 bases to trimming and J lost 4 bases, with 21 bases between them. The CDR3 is CASSQLGLDDPPDTQYF. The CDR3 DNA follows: TGTGCCAGCTCACAGCTAGGACTGGATGATCCCCCAGATACGCAGTATTTT.

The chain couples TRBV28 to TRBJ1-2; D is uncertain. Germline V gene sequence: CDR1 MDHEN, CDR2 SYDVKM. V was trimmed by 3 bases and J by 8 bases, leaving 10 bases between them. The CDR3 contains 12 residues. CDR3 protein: CASSFTDRGYTF. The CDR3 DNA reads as TGTGCCAGCAGTTTTACAGATAGGGGCTACACCTTC.

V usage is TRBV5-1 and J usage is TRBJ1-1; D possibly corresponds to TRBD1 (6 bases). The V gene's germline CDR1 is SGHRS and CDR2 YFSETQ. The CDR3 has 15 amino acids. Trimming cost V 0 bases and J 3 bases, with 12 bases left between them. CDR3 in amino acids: CASSLEPGDYTEAFF. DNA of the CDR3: TGCGCCAGCAGCTTGGAGCCAGGGGATTACACTGAAGCTTTCTTT.

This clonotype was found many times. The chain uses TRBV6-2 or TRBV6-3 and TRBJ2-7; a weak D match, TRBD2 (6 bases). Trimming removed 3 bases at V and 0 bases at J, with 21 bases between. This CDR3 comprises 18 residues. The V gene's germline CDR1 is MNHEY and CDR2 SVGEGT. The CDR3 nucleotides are TGTGCCAGCAGTTATCGGTTCTTTGGCGGGAAAGCCTCCTACGAGCAGTACTTC. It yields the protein CASSYRFFGGKASYEQYF.

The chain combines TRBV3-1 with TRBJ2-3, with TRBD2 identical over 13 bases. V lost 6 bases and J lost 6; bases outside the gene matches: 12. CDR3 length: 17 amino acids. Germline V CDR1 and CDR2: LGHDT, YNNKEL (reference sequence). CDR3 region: CASRGTSGNIRTDTQYF. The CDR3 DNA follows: TGTGCCAGCAGGGGGACTAGCGGGAACATTCGAACGGATACGCAGTATTTT.

The CDR3 DNA reads as TGTGCCAGCAGTTATCAGGGGCGGGCCTCCTACGAGCAGTACTTC. Its translation is CASSYQGRASYEQYF. The V call is TRBV6-5, the J call TRBJ2-7, with TRBD1 as a possible D gene (6 bases). Deletions cut 3 bases from V and 0 bases from J, with 12 bases between. This CDR3 is 15 amino acids long. The germline V gene has CDR1 MNHEY and CDR2 SVGAGI.

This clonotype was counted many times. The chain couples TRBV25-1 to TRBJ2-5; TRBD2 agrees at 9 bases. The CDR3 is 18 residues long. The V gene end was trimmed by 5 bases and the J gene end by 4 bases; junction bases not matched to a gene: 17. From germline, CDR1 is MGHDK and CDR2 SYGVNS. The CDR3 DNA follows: TGTGCCAGCAGTCTCTCTAGCGGGAACACTAGAGGCGGAGAGACCCAGTACTTC. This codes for CASSLSSGNTRGGETQYF.

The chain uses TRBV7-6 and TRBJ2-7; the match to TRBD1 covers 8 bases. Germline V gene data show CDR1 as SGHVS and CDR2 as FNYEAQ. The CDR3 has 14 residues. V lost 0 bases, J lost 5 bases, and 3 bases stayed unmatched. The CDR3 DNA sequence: TGTGCCAGCAGCTTAGCAGACAGGGGTGACGAGCAGTACTTC. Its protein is CASSLADRGDEQYF.

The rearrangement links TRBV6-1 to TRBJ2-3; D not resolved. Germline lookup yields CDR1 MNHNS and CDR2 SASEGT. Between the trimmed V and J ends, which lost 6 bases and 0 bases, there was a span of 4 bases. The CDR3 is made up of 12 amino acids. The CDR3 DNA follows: TGTGCCAGCAGGATTAGCACAGATACGCAGTATTTT. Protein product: CASRISTDTQYF.

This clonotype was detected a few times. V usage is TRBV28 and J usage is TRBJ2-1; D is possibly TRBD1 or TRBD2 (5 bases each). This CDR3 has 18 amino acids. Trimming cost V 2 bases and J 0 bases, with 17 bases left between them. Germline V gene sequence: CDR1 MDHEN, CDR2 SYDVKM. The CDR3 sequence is CASSLGGRRLSSYNEQFF. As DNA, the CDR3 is TGTGCCAGCAGTTTAGGGGGAAGACGGCTATCCTCCTACAATGAGCAGTTCTTC. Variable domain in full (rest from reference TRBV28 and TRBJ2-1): DVKVTQSSRYLVKRTGEKVFLECVQDMDHENMFWYRQDPGLGLRLIYFSYDVKMKEKGDIPEGYSVSREKKERFSLILESASTNQTSMYLCASSLGGRRLSSYNEQFFGPGTRLTVL.

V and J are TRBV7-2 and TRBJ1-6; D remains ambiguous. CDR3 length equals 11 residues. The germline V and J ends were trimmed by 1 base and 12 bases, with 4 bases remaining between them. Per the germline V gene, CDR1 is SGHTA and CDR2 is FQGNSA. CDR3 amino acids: CASSLGIPLHF. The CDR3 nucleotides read TGTGCCAGCAGCTTAGGCATACCCCTCCACTTT.

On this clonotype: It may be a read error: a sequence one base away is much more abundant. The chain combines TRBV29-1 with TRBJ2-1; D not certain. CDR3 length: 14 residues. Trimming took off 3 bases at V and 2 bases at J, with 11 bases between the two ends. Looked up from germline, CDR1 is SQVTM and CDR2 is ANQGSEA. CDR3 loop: CSVDTSRPYNEQFF. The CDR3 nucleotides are TGCAGCGTTGATACGAGCCGCCCCTACAATGAGCAGTTCTTC.

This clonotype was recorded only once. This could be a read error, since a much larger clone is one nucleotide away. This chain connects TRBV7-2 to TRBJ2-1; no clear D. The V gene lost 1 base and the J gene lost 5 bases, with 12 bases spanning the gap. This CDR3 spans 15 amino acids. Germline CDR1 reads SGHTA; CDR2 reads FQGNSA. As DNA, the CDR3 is TGTGCCAGCAGCTTAGATTCGAGGTTCGACAATGAGCAGTTCTTC. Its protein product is CASSLDSRFDNEQFF.

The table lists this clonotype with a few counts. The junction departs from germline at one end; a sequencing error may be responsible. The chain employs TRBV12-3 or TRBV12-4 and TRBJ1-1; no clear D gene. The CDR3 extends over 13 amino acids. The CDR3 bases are TGCGCCAGCAGCGAACAACTGAACACTGAAGCTTTCTTT. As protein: CASSEQLNTEAFF.

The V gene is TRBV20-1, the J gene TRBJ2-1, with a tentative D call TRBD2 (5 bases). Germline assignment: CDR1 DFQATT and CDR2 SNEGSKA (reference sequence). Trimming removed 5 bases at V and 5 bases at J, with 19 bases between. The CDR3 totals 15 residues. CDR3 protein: CSAALALQRHNEQFF. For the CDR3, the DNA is TGCAGTGCTGCCCTAGCCCTACAACGTCACAATGAGCAGTTCTTC.

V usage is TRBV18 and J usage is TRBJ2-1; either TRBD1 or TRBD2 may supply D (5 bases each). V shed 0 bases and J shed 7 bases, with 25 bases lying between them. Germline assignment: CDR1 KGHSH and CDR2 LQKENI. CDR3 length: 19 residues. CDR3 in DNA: TGTGCCAGCTCACCACCGCCCAAGGGAAGCGGACCAGAGGGGAATGAGCAGTTCTTC. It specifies CASSPPPKGSGPEGNEQFF.

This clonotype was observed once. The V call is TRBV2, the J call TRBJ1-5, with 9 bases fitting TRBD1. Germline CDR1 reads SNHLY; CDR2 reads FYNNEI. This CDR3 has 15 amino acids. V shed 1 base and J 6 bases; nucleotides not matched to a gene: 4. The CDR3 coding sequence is TGTGCCAGCAGTGAAGAAGGGACAGGGCGTCAGCCCCAGCATTTT. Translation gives CASSEEGTGRQPQHF.

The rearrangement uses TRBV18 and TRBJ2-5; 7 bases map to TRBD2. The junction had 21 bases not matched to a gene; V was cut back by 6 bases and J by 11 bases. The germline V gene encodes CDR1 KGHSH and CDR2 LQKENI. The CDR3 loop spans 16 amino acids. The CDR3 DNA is TGTGCCAGCTCGGGCAGCGGGAATGTCCCCTCGCGAGAGCAGTACTTC. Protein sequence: CASSGSGNVPSREQYF.

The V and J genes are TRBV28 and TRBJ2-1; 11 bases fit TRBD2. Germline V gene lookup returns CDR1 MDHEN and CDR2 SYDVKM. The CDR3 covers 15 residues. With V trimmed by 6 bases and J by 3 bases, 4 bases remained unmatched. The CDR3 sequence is CASSTGLAGYNEQFF. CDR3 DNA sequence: TGTGCCAGCAGCACCGGACTAGCGGGCTACAATGAGCAGTTCTTC. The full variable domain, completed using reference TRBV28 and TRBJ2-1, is DVKVTQSSRYLVKRTGEKVFLECVQDMDHENMFWYRQDPGLGLRLIYFSYDVKMKEKGDIPEGYSVSREKKERFSLILESASTNQTSMYLCASSTGLAGYNEQFFGPGTRLTVL.

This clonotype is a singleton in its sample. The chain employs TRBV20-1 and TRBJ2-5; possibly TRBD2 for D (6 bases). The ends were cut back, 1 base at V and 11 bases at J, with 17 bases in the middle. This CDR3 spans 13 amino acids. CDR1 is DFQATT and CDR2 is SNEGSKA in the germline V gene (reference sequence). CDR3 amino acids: CSARGTPGGEQYF. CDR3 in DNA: TGCAGTGCTAGAGGGACCCCCGGGGGAGAGCAGTACTTC.

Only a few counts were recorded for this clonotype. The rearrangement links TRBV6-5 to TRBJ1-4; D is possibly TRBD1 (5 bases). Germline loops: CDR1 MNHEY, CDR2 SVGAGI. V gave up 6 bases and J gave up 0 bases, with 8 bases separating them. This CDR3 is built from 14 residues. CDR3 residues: CASSGTSTNEKLFF. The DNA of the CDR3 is TGTGCCAGCAGCGGGACCTCAACTAATGAAAAACTGTTTTTT.

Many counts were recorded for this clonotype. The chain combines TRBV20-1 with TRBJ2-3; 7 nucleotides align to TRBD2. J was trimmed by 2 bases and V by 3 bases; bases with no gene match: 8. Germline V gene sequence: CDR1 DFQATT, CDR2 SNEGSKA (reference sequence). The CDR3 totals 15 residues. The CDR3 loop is CSASDLAEDTDTQYF. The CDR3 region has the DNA TGCAGTGCTAGCGACCTAGCGGAGGACACAGATACGCAGTATTTT.

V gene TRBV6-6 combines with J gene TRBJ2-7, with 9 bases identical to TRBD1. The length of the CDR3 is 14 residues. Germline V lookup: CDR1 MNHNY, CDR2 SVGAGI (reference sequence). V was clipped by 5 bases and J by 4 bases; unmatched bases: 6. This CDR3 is CASSKSGQGYEQYF. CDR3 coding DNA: TGTGCCAGCAGTAAATCGGGACAGGGTTACGAGCAGTACTTC.